This T cell receptor (beta chain) was sequenced in a study of CXCR4 blockade with PD-1 therapy in pancreatic cancer. Libraries were prepared by immunoSEQ multiplex PCR; TCRdb keeps only in-frame clonotypes and omits some of them. Of about 4,000 clones listed, 41% are singletons. The archived tumor blocks came from patients without neoadjuvant therapy before resection. Worth noting for this clone: Its antigen is not known.

The CDR3 is 15 amino acids. Germline CDR1 GTSNPN, CDR2 SVGIG (reference sequence). Trimming took off 8 bases at V and 5 bases at J, with 19 bases between the two ends. Study-level findings and limits: Antigen-specificity overlap of convergent dominant clones remained unconfirmed.

The receptor was isolated from a human donor with pancreatic ductal adenocarcinoma. The gene calls are TRBV30 and TRBJ1-6; tentatively, D is TRBD1 (5 bases). Sequencing input: tumor tissue. CDR3 nucleotides: TGTGCCGGCCTTTCTGGGGGTCAGCATAATTCACCCCTCCACTTT. Translation: CAGLSGGQHNSPLHF.